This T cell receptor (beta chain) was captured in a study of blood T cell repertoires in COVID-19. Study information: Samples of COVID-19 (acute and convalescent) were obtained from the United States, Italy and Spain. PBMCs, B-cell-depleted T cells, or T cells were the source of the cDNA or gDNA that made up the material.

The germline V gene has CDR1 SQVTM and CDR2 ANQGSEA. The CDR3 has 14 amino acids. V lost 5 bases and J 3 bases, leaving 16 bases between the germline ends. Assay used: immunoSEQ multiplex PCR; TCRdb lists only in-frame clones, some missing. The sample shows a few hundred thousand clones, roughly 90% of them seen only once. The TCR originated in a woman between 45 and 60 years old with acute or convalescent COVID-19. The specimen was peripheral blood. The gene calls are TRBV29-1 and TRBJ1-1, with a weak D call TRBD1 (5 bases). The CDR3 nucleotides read TGCAGCGTTCTACTGACAGTCGGAGACACTGAAGCTTTCTTT. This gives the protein CSVLLTVGDTEAFF.